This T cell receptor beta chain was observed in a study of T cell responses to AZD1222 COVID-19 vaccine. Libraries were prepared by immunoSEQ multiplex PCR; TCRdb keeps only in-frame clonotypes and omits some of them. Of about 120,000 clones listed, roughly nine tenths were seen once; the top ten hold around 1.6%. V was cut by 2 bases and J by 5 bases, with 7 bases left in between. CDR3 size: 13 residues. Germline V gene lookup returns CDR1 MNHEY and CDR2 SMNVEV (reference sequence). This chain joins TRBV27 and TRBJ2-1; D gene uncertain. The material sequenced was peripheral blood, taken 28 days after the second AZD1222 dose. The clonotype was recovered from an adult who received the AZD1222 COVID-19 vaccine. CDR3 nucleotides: TGTGCCAGCAGTTTACGAGGAAACAATGAGCAGTTCTTC. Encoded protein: CASSLRGNNEQFF.